A single sample gave rise to the 25 T cell receptor beta chains below, sequenced in a study of blood T cells in healthy people across ages. Combining a sample-barcoded 5' primer with a J-beta primer mix, a second PCR ran for 7 to 11 cycles. TCRdb processed the 5' RACE reads anew with MiXCR; each CDR3 protein has one entry. Of 650,000 to 950,000 distinct CDR3 sequences listed, roughly 44% were seen once; the top ten hold roughly 19%. Material: blood. The receptors were gathered from a man between 60 and 75 years old in good health.

The chain has TRBV10-3 and TRBJ2-5; D is uncertain. The germline V gene encodes CDR1 ENHRY and CDR2 SYGVKD. The CDR3 runs 12 residues. The ends were cut back, 2 bases at V and 2 bases at J, with 3 bases in the middle. The DNA of the CDR3 is TGTGCCATCAGTGAGAGACAAGAGACCCAGTACTTC. Its translation is CAISERQETQYF.

The CDR3 region is CSGENTEAFF. In DNA, the CDR3 is TGCAGCGGCGAGAACACTGAAGCTTTCTTT. J is TRBJ1-1 and V is TRBV29-1, with unresolved D. The CDR3 runs 10 residues. V lost 7 bases and J 1 base, leaving 4 bases between the germline ends. Germline lookup yields CDR1 SQVTM and CDR2 ANQGSEA.

This chain joins TRBV12-3 or TRBV12-4 and TRBJ2-7; the match to TRBD1 covers 9 bases. V shed 7 bases and J 4 bases; nucleotides not matched to a gene: 14. CDR3 length: 16 amino acids. The CDR3 DNA reads as TGTGCCAGCAACCAATCGAAGACAGGGGGAGCGTACGAGCAGTACTTC. It encodes CASNQSKTGGAYEQYF.

V and J are TRBV12-3 or TRBV12-4 and TRBJ2-1; D possibly corresponds to TRBD2 (6 bases). Trimming cost V 6 bases and J 0 bases, with 15 bases left between them. The CDR3 sequence is 16 residues long. The CDR3 region has the DNA TGTGCCAGCAGGTCACGGGACTTCGGCTCCTACAATGAGCAGTTCTTC. This gives the protein CASRSRDFGSYNEQFF.

This clonotype occurred a few times. The chain joins TRBV20-1 to TRBJ1-2; 10 nucleotides align to TRBD1. Trimming cost V 8 bases and J 2 bases; bases outside gene matches: 8. Germline V gene lookup returns CDR1 DFQATT and CDR2 SNEGSKA (reference sequence). CDR3 size: 14 residues. The CDR3: CSLRGTGANYGYTF. CDR3 in DNA: TGCAGTCTTAGAGGGACAGGGGCCAACTATGGCTACACCTTC.

The chain joins TRBV29-1 to TRBJ2-7, with D maybe TRBD2 (5 bases). This CDR3 spans 13 amino acids. The germline V gene encodes CDR1 SQVTM and CDR2 ANQGSEA. V shed 6 bases and J shed 2 bases, with 14 bases lying between them. The CDR3 DNA reads as TGCAGCGTCGTCCGGGATAACACCTACGAGCAGTACTTC. It translates to CSVVRDNTYEQYF.

The chain recombines TRBV20-1 with TRBJ1-1; D is unresolved. From germline, CDR1 is DFQATT and CDR2 SNEGSKA (reference sequence). V was trimmed by 0 bases and J by 0 bases, leaving 2 bases between them. This CDR3 is built from 12 residues. CDR3 coding DNA: TGCAGTGCTAGAGACATGAACACTGAAGCTTTCTTT. Translated, it gives CSARDMNTEAFF.

About this clonotype itself: A much larger clone differs by one base, so this may be a read error. The V gene is TRBV7-2, the J gene TRBJ1-2; the D is unclear. The length of the CDR3 is 12 residues. Trimming took 4 bases from V and 9 from J, leaving 12 bases between them. CDR1 is SGHTA and CDR2 is FQGNSA in the germline V gene. The CDR3 spells CASSSPSWSYTF. The CDR3 DNA follows: TGTGCCAGCAGCTCCCCGTCATGGAGCTACACCTTC.

V is TRBV12-3 or TRBV12-4 and J is TRBJ2-7; maybe TRBD2 (6 bases). Trimming shortened V by 5 bases and J by 1 base, and 9 bases separated the two germline ends. The CDR3 consists of 13 residues. CDR3 DNA: TGTGCCAGCAGTCGACTAGGTTCCTACGAGCAGTACTTC. It specifies CASSRLGSYEQYF.

CDR3 amino acids: CASSWTSGGIFGANVLTF. For the CDR3, the DNA is TGTGCCAGCAGTTGGACTAGCGGGGGGATCTTTGGGGCCAACGTCCTGACTTTC. The V gene is TRBV6-5, the J gene TRBJ2-6; TRBD2 matches at 14 bases. The V gene end was trimmed by 4 bases and the J gene end by 3 bases; junction bases not matched to a gene: 5. Germline CDR1 reads MNHEY; CDR2 reads SVGAGI. This CDR3 has 18 residues.

This clonotype was observed a handful of times. V and J are TRBV28 and TRBJ1-2; D remains unclear. Trimming removed 5 bases at V and 5 bases at J, with 18 bases between. CDR3 length: 15 residues. The germline V gene has CDR1 MDHEN and CDR2 SYDVKM. In DNA, the CDR3 is TGTGCCAGCAGTCAACCCGGGGAAGAGTGGTATGGCTACACCTTC. Translating gives CASSQPGEEWYGYTF.

V and J are TRBV3-1 and TRBJ2-5, with D possibly matching TRBD1 (6 bases). With the DNA end fitting TRBJ2-7 better, the J assignment may be wrong. The CDR3 extends over 14 amino acids. The germline gives CDR1 LGHDT, CDR2 YNNKEL (reference sequence). CDR3 sequence: CASSQGGGLDEQYF. As DNA, the CDR3 is TGTGCCAGCAGCCAAGGAGGGGGTCTGGACGAGCAGTACTTC.

This clonotype was found a few times. The chain carries TRBV10-3 and TRBJ2-5, with 9 bases fitting TRBD2. The CDR3 length is 18 residues. The V and J ends lost 2 bases and 4 bases, in that order; junction bases with no gene match: 14. From germline, CDR1 is ENHRY and CDR2 SYGVKD. For the CDR3, the DNA is TGTGCCATCAGTGAGAGGGGCTTGGCGGGGGGGCCTTTAGAGACCCAGTACTTC. Amino acid sequence: CAISERGLAGGPLETQYF.

Regarding this clonotype: Compared with germline, one end of the junction differs, possibly owing to a read error. This rearrangement joins TRBV6-5 to TRBJ1-1; no definite D call. The CDR3 has 13 amino acids. The germline V gene has CDR1 MNHEY and CDR2 SVGAGI. CDR3 nucleotide sequence: TGTGTCAGCAGCTCGAGCTTGCGCACTGAAGCTTTCTTT. This gives the protein CVSSSSLRTEAFF.

Turning to this clonotype: A junction end diverges from the germline sequence, so it may reflect a read error. The rearrangement joins TRBV7-2 to TRBJ2-4, with TRBD1 identical over 9 bases. Looked up from germline, CDR1 is SGHTA and CDR2 is FQGNSA. The CDR3 length is 19 residues. The chain's CDR3 is CGSSLEVMGQGIAKNIQYF. CDR3 DNA: TGTGGCAGCAGCTTAGAGGTCATGGGACAGGGTATAGCCAAAAACATTCAGTACTTC.

Only a few counts were recorded for this clonotype. The chain employs TRBV5-1 and TRBJ2-3; 12 nucleotides line up with TRBD2. CDR3 length: 18 amino acids. V lost 0 bases to trimming and J lost 3 bases; unmatched junction nucleotides: 8. Germline V gene data show CDR1 as SGHRS and CDR2 as YFSETQ. CDR3 DNA: TGCGCCAGCAGCTTGGAGGCTAGCGGGGGGGCCGTGACAGATACGCAGTATTTT. Translating gives CASSLEASGGAVTDTQYF.

This clonotype was observed a handful of times. The chain has TRBV7-9 and TRBJ1-1, with D unresolved. Germline CDR1 SEHNR, CDR2 FQNEAQ (reference sequence). This CDR3 is built from 14 residues. V was cut by 4 bases and J by 5 bases, with 14 bases left in between. In DNA form, the CDR3 reads TGTGCCAGCAGCTCGGATCACAGCGGAACTGAAGCTTTCTTT. It yields the protein CASSSDHSGTEAFF.

In regard to this clonotype: This may be a read error, as it is one base from a much larger clone. V gene TRBV7-2 combines with J gene TRBJ2-7; D might be TRBD2 (7 bases). This CDR3 region has 16 residues. Germline CDR1 SGHTA, CDR2 FQGNSA. Trimming took 7 bases from V and 0 from J, leaving 19 bases between them. CDR3 region: CTSNLGGARSSYEQYF. For the CDR3, the DNA is TGTACCAGCAACCTAGGGGGGGCTCGTAGCTCCTACGAGCAGTACTTC.

With respect to this clonotype: The junction departs from germline at one end; a sequencing error may be responsible. The chain uses TRBV4-3 and TRBJ2-7; 7 bases map to TRBD1. Germline assignment: CDR1 LGHNA and CDR2 YSLEER. CDR3 length equals 14 residues. The CDR3 loop is CASNQDRDGYEQYF. The CDR3 nucleotides are TGCGCCAGCAACCAAGACAGGGATGGCTACGAGCAGTACTTC.

This clonotype has just a few counts. The chain combines TRBV5-1 with TRBJ2-3, with a possible D match to TRBD2 (7 bases). This CDR3 is built from 15 residues. Trimming pared 0 bases from V and 6 bases from J, leaving 14 bases between. Germline V gives CDR1 SGHRS, CDR2 YFSETQ. The CDR3 loop reads CASSLEGGFPDTQYF. DNA of the CDR3: TGCGCCAGCAGCTTGGAGGGGGGGTTTCCGGATACGCAGTATTTT.

This clonotype was seen a single time. A much larger clone lies one base from this, so it may be a read error. The genes are TRBV12-3 or TRBV12-4 and TRBJ2-7; 7 bases are shared with TRBD2. This CDR3 is built from 13 residues. The CDR3 region has the DNA TGTGCCGGCAGTCCCGGGACTAACTACGAGCAGTACTTC. Amino acids: CAGSPGTNYEQYF.

The chain joins TRBV15 to TRBJ2-3; D remains ambiguous. Looked up from germline, CDR1 is LNHNV and CDR2 is YYDKDF (reference sequence). Trimming took off 0 bases at V and 0 bases at J, with 13 bases between the two ends. The CDR3 runs to 17 residues. The CDR3 bases are TGTGCCACCAGCAGAGATGTTGCAGGTACTAGCACAGATACGCAGTATTTT. It is translated as CATSRDVAGTSTDTQYF. Drawing the rest from reference TRBV15 and TRBJ2-3, the complete variable domain is DAMVIQNPRYQVTQFGKPVTLSCSQTLNHNVMYWYQQKSSQAPKLLFHYYDKDFNNEADTPDNFQSRRPNTSFCFLDIRSPGLGDTAMYLCATSRDVAGTSTDTQYFGPGTRLTVL.

This clonotype was counted only a few times. This rearrangement joins TRBV4-1 to TRBJ2-3; 8 positions match TRBD2. The CDR3 extends over 15 amino acids. Trimming took 5 bases from V and 6 from J; bases not matched to a gene: 10. CDR1 MGHRA and CDR2 YSYEKL come from the germline V gene. DNA for the CDR3: TGCGCCAGCAGCTCTTACGAGGCGGGGGGCGATACGCAGTATTTT. Protein product: CASSSYEAGGDTQYF.

V gene TRBV25-1 combines with J gene TRBJ2-3; the D is unclear. V was pared by 3 bases and J by 4 bases, with 11 bases between. The CDR3 has 14 residues. Germline V CDR1 and CDR2: MGHDK, SYGVNS. The CDR3 coding sequence is TGTGCCAGCAGTGAGACAAGTCGGGCAGATACGCAGTATTTT. This encodes CASSETSRADTQYF.

The CDR3 sequence is CASSYSGTPQQYF. In DNA, the CDR3 is TGTGCCAGCAGCTACTCCGGGACCCCACAGCAGTACTTC. The J gene is TRBJ2-5, the V gene TRBV7-2; D assignment may be TRBD1 or TRBD2 (5 bases each). Per the germline V gene, CDR1 is SGHTA and CDR2 is FQGNSA. The CDR3 spans 13 residues. Trimming took 4 bases from V and 11 from J, leaving 17 bases between them.